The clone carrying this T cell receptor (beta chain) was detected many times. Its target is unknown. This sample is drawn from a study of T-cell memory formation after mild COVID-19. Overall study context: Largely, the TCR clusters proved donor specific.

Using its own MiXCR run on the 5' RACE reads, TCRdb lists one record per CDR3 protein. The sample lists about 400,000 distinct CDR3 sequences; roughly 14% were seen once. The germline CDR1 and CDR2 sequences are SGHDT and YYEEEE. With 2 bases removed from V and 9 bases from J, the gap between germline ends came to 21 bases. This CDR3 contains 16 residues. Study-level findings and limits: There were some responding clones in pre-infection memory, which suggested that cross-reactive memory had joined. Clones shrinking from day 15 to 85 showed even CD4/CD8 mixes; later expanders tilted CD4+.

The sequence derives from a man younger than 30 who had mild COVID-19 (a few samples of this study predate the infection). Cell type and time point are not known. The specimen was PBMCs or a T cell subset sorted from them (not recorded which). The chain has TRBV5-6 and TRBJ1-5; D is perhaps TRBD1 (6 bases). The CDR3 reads CASSLFTGRGPGPQHF. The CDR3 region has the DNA TGTGCCAGCAGCTTATTCACAGGGAGAGGGCCAGGGCCCCAGCATTTT.